The clone carrying this TCR beta chain was seen once. Exposed enrollees encountered a COVID-19 case at some point within 2 weeks before study entry. This record comes from a study of blood T cell repertoires in COVID-19. CDR3 length: 16 residues. Germline-derived CDR1 and CDR2 are SGDLS and YYNGEE. With 0 bases removed from V and 1 base from J, the gap between germline ends came to 12 bases. In the original workflow: The authors estimated nucleated cell counts from reference gene primer amplification. Sequenced by immunoSEQ multiplex PCR; TCRdb stores in-frame clones only, minus some. V, J and clone size derive from that table, while D and trimming were established from the DNA sequence. The table shows about 250,000 clones, with over 70% occurring only once.

The source is a woman aged 40 to 50 who had been exposed to COVID-19. Sequencing input: PBMCs or T cells enriched from blood (not recorded which). V gene TRBV9 combines with J gene TRBJ2-3, with D possibly TRBD1 on 6 matching bases. The chain's CDR3 is CASSVGVGAGTDTQYF. The DNA of the CDR3 is TGTGCCAGCAGCGTAGGCGTGGGGGCTGGCACAGATACGCAGTATTTT.